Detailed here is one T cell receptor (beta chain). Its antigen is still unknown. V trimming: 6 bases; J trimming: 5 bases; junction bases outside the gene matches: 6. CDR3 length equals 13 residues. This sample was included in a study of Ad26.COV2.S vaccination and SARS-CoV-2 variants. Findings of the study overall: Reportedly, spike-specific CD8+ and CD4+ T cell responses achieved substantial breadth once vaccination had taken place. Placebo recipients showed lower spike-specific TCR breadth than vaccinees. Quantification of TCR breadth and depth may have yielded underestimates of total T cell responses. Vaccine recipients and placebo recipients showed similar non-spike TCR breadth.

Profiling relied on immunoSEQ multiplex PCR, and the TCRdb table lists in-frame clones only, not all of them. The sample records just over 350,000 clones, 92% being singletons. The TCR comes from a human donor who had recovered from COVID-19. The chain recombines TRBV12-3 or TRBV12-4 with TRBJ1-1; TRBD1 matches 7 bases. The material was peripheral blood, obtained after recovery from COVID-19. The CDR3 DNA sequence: TGTGCCAGCAGCCACAGGGGACAAACTGAAGCTTTCTTT. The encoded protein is CASSHRGQTEAFF.